Each of the 22 T cell receptor beta chains below was sequenced from the same sample in a study of beta chain features in type 1 diabetes. The sequenced template was cDNA made from the entire isolated RNA. Repertoires were generated with immunoSEQ multiplex PCR, while TCRdb's copy carries only in-frame clones and drops some. The data hold roughly 500,000 clones, with over 9.5% observed a single time. The sample was naive CD4+ T cells from blood. All receptors come from a woman under 30 in good health.

This clone showed up just a few times. The chain uses TRBV5-6 and TRBJ2-5; D might be TRBD1 (6 bases). The germline gives CDR1 SGHDT, CDR2 YYEEEE. The V end lost 4 bases, the J end lost 1 base, and 14 bases lay between the germline ends. The CDR3 loop spans 15 amino acids. The DNA of the CDR3 is TGTGCCAGCAGCCCTGTTCAGGGGATCCAAGAGACCCAGTACTTC. Encoded protein: CASSPVQGIQETQYF. Supplemented by reference TRBV5-6 and TRBJ2-5, the full variable domain reads DAGVTQSPTHLIKTRGQQVTLRCSPKSGHDTVSWYQQALGQGPQFIFQYYEEEERQRGNFPDRFSGHQFPNYSSELNVNALLLGDSALYLCASSPVQGIQETQYFGPGTRLLVL.

The genes are TRBV2 and TRBJ1-4; TRBD1 might be the D (5 bases). The CDR3 extends over 13 amino acids. The germline gives CDR1 SNHLY, CDR2 FYNNEI. Trimming took 8 bases from V and 7 from J, leaving 14 bases between them. Here the CDR3 reads CASRAGQGEKLFF. The CDR3, as DNA: TGTGCCAGCCGGGCCGGGCAGGGTGAAAAACTGTTTTTT.

The genes are TRBV18 and TRBJ1-2; D might be TRBD1 (5 bases). Trimming removed 6 bases at V and 4 bases at J, with 21 bases between. The CDR3 is 16 residues long. CDR1 and CDR2 from the germline V gene are KGHSH and LQKENI. The CDR3 here is CASSYISGTGSYGYTF. CDR3 nucleotides: TGTGCCAGCTCTTACATTTCCGGGACGGGATCCTATGGCTACACCTTC.

This clone was seen many times. V usage is TRBV13 and J usage is TRBJ2-7; 7 positions match TRBD1. CDR1 is PRHDT and CDR2 is FYEKMQ in the germline V gene (reference sequence). The CDR3 has 12 residues. The V segment lost 5 bases and the J segment 9 bases; nucleotides outside the gene matches: 7. The CDR3: CASSRDSHGQYF. For the CDR3, the DNA is TGTGCCAGCAGCCGGGACAGCCACGGGCAGTACTTC.

This clone was observed a handful of times. The CDR3 protein is CASSFGLAVETQYF. The CDR3 DNA sequence: TGTGCCAGCAGCTTCGGACTAGCGGTAGAGACCCAGTACTTC. The gene calls are TRBV7-9 and TRBJ2-5; 10 nucleotides match TRBD2. Trimming cost V 3 bases and J 4 bases; bases outside gene matches: 2. Germline CDR1 is SEHNR and CDR2 is FQNEAQ (reference sequence). This CDR3 region has 14 residues.

As to this clone: The same CDR3 is also encoded by other DNA sequences in this sample. The rearrangement links TRBV7-2 to TRBJ2-7; D is unresolved. The germline CDR1 and CDR2 sequences are SGHTA and FQGNSA. Trimming pared 2 bases from V and 1 base from J, leaving 9 bases between. The CDR3 is 14 residues long. The CDR3 DNA reads as TGTGCCAGCAGCTTATATTGGGATTCCTACGAGCAGTACGTC. The encoded protein is CASSLYWDSYEQYV.

This clone was seen only a few times. The chain carries TRBV30 and TRBJ1-5; possibly TRBD1 for D (6 bases). V lost 5 bases and J lost 4, with 12 bases in between. The CDR3 is made up of 13 amino acids. Germline loops: CDR1 GTSNPN, CDR2 SVGIG (reference sequence). The CDR3: CAWGGQWNQPQHF. The DNA for the CDR3 is TGTGCCTGGGGCGGACAGTGGAATCAGCCCCAGCATTTT.

This sequence joins TRBV12-5 and TRBJ2-7; TRBD1 aligns across 12 bases. V was pared by 6 bases and J by 6 bases, with 12 bases of the junction left unmatched. Germline V lookup: CDR1 LGHNT, CDR2 FRNRAP. This CDR3 spans 16 amino acids. In nucleotides, the CDR3 is TGTGCTAGTGGCCTGTTCTTGGGACAGGGGGCCTCCGAGCAGTACTTC. It codes for CASGLFLGQGASEQYF.

There are a few counts of this clone. The same CDR3 can be traced to other DNA sequences in this sample. The J gene is TRBJ2-6, the V gene TRBV4-3; 11 bases align to TRBD2. Germline assignment: CDR1 LGHNA and CDR2 YSLEER. Trimming removed 1 base from V and 0 bases from J; junction bases left unmatched: 2. The CDR3 has 18 residues. This chain's CDR3 is CASSQGTSGSSGANVLTF. The CDR3 region has the DNA TGCGCCAGCAGCCAAGGAACTAGCGGGAGCTCTGGGGCCAACGTCCTGACTTTC.

The gene calls are TRBV15 and TRBJ2-3, with D unresolved. Germline V gene lookup returns CDR1 LNHNV and CDR2 YYDKDF (reference sequence). This CDR3 is 14 amino acids long. Deletions cut 0 bases from V and 4 bases from J, with 8 bases between. As DNA, the CDR3 is TGTGCCACCAGCAGAGACATTAGCCCAGATACGCAGTATTTT. Its translation is CATSRDISPDTQYF.

The V gene is TRBV27, the J gene TRBJ2-7; the D call may be TRBD1 or TRBD2 (6 bases each). The CDR3 totals 14 residues. Trimming took off 4 bases at V and 3 bases at J, with 13 bases between the two ends. Germline V gene data show CDR1 as MNHEY and CDR2 as SMNVEV (reference sequence). CDR3 amino acids: CASSYRGVFYEQYV. CDR3 nucleotide sequence: TGTGCCAGCAGTTATAGGGGGGTTTTCTACGAGCAGTACGTC.

This sequence joins TRBV6-6 and TRBJ2-1, with unresolved D. The germline gives CDR1 MNHNY, CDR2 SVGAGI (reference sequence). V dropped 8 bases and J dropped 6 bases, with 8 bases sitting between them. The CDR3 runs to 11 residues. Here the CDR3 reads CASLDSNEQFF. In nucleotides, the CDR3 is TGTGCCAGCCTTGACTCCAATGAGCAGTTCTTC.

This chain uses TRBV27 with TRBJ1-6, with D unclear. The CDR3 is 12 residues long. Trimming removed 8 bases at V and 10 bases at J, with 12 bases between. Germline CDR1 reads MNHEY; CDR2 reads SMNVEV (reference sequence). The CDR3 DNA sequence: TGTGCCAGCGGGCAAAGGGTATCACCCCTCCACTTT. Amino acid sequence: CASGQRVSPLHF.

This clone has more than one count but fewer than ten. The chain carries TRBV2 and TRBJ2-1, with TRBD2 identical over 8 bases. V trimming: 8 bases; J trimming: 7 bases; junction bases outside the gene matches: 4. CDR3 size: 12 residues. Germline assignment: CDR1 SNHLY and CDR2 FYNNEI. CDR3 sequence: CASESSGNEQFF. For the CDR3, the DNA is TGTGCCAGCGAGTCTAGCGGGAATGAGCAGTTCTTC. Full variable domain (rest looked up from reference TRBV2 and TRBJ2-1): EPEVTQTPSHQVTQMGQEVILRCVPISNHLYFYWYRQILGQKVEFLVSFYNNEISEKSEIFDDQFSVERPDGSNFTLKIRSTKLEDSAMYFCASESSGNEQFFGPGTRLTVL.

The V and J genes are TRBV2 and TRBJ2-1, with 10 bases aligning to TRBD2. In germline, CDR1 is SNHLY, CDR2 FYNNEI. The CDR3 length is 14 residues. Trimming cost V 5 bases and J 6 bases; bases outside gene matches: 4. The chain's CDR3 is CASSIRLAGNEQFF. CDR3 in DNA: TGTGCCAGCAGTATCCGACTAGCGGGCAATGAGCAGTTCTTC.

There are a few counts of this clone. The chain has TRBV30 and TRBJ1-1; 8 nucleotides align to TRBD1. Trimming cost V 5 bases and J 11 bases; bases outside gene matches: 13. Germline V gene lookup returns CDR1 GTSNPN and CDR2 SVGIG (reference sequence). The CDR3 runs 13 residues. The CDR3 here is CAWATGTGLQAFF. CDR3 coding DNA: TGTGCCTGGGCTACCGGGACAGGCTTGCAGGCTTTCTTT. Using reference TRBV30 and TRBJ1-1 for the parts outside the CDR3, the full variable domain is SQTIHQWPATLVQPVGSPLSLECTVEGTSNPNLYWYRQAAGRGLQLLFYSVGIGQISSEVPQNLSASRPQDRQFILSSKKLLLSDSGFYLCAWATGTGLQAFFGQGTRLTVV.

The chain has TRBV7-2 and TRBJ2-2, with 11 bases lining up with TRBD2. The length of the CDR3 is 18 residues. Trimming at V came to 4 bases and at J to 2 bases, leaving 9 bases not matched to a gene. The germline gives CDR1 SGHTA, CDR2 FQGNSA. The CDR3 spells CASSSRSGRVTNTGELFF. In DNA form, the CDR3 reads TGTGCCAGCAGCTCCCGTAGCGGGAGGGTTACAAACACCGGGGAGCTGTTTTTT. Drawing the rest from reference TRBV7-2 and TRBJ2-2, the complete variable domain is GAGVSQSPSNKVTEKGKDVELRCDPISGHTALYWYRQSLGQGLEFLIYFQGNSAPDKSGLPSDRFSAERTGGSVSTLTIQRTQQEDSAVYLCASSSRSGRVTNTGELFFGEGSRLTVL.

This chain links TRBV15 with TRBJ2-5; D might be TRBD1 (6 bases). The V and J ends lost 5 bases and 2 bases respectively, with 12 bases between them. The CDR3 is 14 amino acids. In germline, CDR1 is LNHNV, CDR2 YYDKDF (reference sequence). The CDR3 here is CATSRGQKQETQYF. CDR3 nucleotides: TGTGCCACCAGCCGTGGACAGAAACAAGAGACCCAGTACTTC.

The J gene is TRBJ2-1, the V gene TRBV2; the D is unclear. Trimming pared 3 bases from V and 6 bases from J, leaving 9 bases between. The germline V gene has CDR1 SNHLY and CDR2 FYNNEI. The CDR3 spans 13 residues. DNA for the CDR3: TGTGCCAGCAGTGAGAGGCCAAGCAATGAGCAGTTCTTC. This codes for CASSERPSNEQFF.

V and J are TRBV2 and TRBJ2-7, with TRBD1 matching over 11 bases. V trimming: 6 bases; J trimming: 4 bases; junction bases outside the gene matches: 11. The CDR3 has 16 residues. CDR1 is SNHLY, CDR2 FYNNEI, per germline. CDR3 in amino acids: CASSGTGGNSPYEQYF. The DNA for the CDR3 is TGTGCCAGCAGCGGGACAGGGGGAAACAGCCCTTACGAGCAGTACTTC.

CDR3 sequence reads: CASNAWTSYNEQFF. The CDR3 DNA reads as TGTGCCAGCAACGCGTGGACCTCCTACAATGAGCAGTTCTTC. This chain joins TRBV11-2 and TRBJ2-1, with D hard to call. The ends were cut back, 7 bases at V and 0 bases at J, with 10 bases in the middle. CDR3 length: 14 residues. The V gene's germline CDR1 is SGHAT and CDR2 FQNNGV.

A remark on this clone: Other DNA sequences in this specimen translate into the identical CDR3. The V call is TRBV18, the J call TRBJ2-5; unclear D gene. Germline V gene data show CDR1 as KGHSH and CDR2 as LQKENI. The CDR3 is made up of 13 amino acids. Between the trimmed V and J ends, which lost 3 bases and 1 base, there was a span of 6 bases. CDR3 loop: CASSPSVQETQYF. The CDR3 bases are TGTGCCAGCTCACCGTCGGTCCAAGAGACCCAGTACTTC.